The 11 T cell receptor beta chains below were found in one sample sequenced in a study of response to subunit inactivated influenza vaccine (dated by TCRdb to 2016 to 2019). Libraries came from RT-PCR. Instrument on record: Illumina HiSeq 2500. Using fastp at Q25 and MiXCR, TCRdb reprocessed the public reads and kept productive beta chains. All rows with the same CDR3 protein become a single entry with the most common DNA and genes. This sample is represented by 530,000 or so distinct CDR3 sequences; 13% to 15% of them were singletons. The top ten constitute 11% of the sample. The sequencing used PBMCs from blood, collected 11 to 12 days after vaccination. These receptor sequences come from a man aged 50 or older who received an inactivated influenza vaccine. Donor details come from another sample of the same person, matched by shared clones.

Many counts were recorded for this clonotype. In DNA form, the CDR3 reads TGTGCCAGCAGCCTGACAGCCCAAGTGAACTACGAGCAGTACTTC. Translating it yields CASSLTAQVNYEQYF. V is TRBV27 and J is TRBJ2-7, with D possibly TRBD1 on 5 matching bases. V was trimmed by 6 bases and J by 3 bases, leaving 18 bases between them. Looked up from germline, CDR1 is MNHEY and CDR2 is SMNVEV (reference sequence). The CDR3 loop spans 15 amino acids.

The chain joins TRBV25-1 to TRBJ2-7; 7 nucleotides line up with TRBD1. The CDR3 contains 14 residues. Unmatched junction bases numbered 10, after V lost 4 bases and J lost 7 bases. Germline V gives CDR1 MGHDK, CDR2 SYGVNS. The CDR3 bases are TGTGCCAGCAGTGGGTGGGGACAGTCGAGAGAGCAGTACTTC. Its protein product is CASSGWGQSREQYF.

This clonotype occurred many times. The V gene is TRBV12-3 or TRBV12-4, the J gene TRBJ2-4; 10 bases align to TRBD1. This CDR3 comprises 16 residues. The V gene end was trimmed by 3 bases and the J gene end by 7 bases; junction bases not matched to a gene: 9. CDR3 region: CASSLGDRGLPNIQYF. The CDR3 DNA sequence: TGTGCCAGCAGTTTGGGGGACAGGGGACTTCCGAACATTCAGTACTTC.

This clonotype has a count of ten or more. The chain couples TRBV12-3 or TRBV12-4 to TRBJ2-4; D gene ambiguous. V lost 8 bases and J lost 0, with 17 bases in between. This CDR3 is built from 16 residues. As DNA, the CDR3 is TGTGCCAGCCTCCCCAATGAGGCTCTAGCCAAAAACATTCAGTACTTC. This translates into CASLPNEALAKNIQYF.

This clonotype turned up a few times. The rearrangement joins TRBV3-1 to TRBJ2-6; D uncertain. V shed 4 bases and J shed 2 bases, with 9 bases lying between them. Germline CDR1 LGHDT, CDR2 YNNKEL (reference sequence). The CDR3 runs to 15 residues. CDR3 region: CASSPVLAGANVLTF. As DNA, the CDR3 is TGTGCCAGCAGCCCGGTTCTAGCTGGGGCCAACGTCCTGACTTTC.

This clonotype has just a few counts. The J gene is TRBJ2-3, the V gene TRBV24-1; 9 bases match TRBD1. J gave up 1 base and V 7 bases, and 11 bases lay outside the gene matches. The CDR3 is 17 residues long. The germline gives CDR1 KGHDR, CDR2 SFDVKD. Here the CDR3 reads CATSPGQGIRGTDTQYF. In DNA form, the CDR3 reads TGTGCCACCAGCCCGGGACAGGGAATTAGGGGCACAGATACGCAGTATTTT.

CDR3 amino acids: CASSWDRFDSQYF. The CDR3 bases are TGTGCCAGCAGTTGGGACAGATTTGATTCGCAGTATTTT. The V call is TRBV12-3 or TRBV12-4, the J call TRBJ2-3; TRBD1 matches at 7 bases. The CDR3 spans 13 residues. J lost 10 bases, V lost 4 bases, and 8 bases had no gene match.

The chain combines TRBV7-6 with TRBJ2-7, with D perhaps matching TRBD1 or TRBD2 (6 bases each). The germline V and J ends were trimmed by 3 bases and 2 bases, with 14 bases remaining between them. Germline values: CDR1 SGHVS, CDR2 FNYEAQ. The CDR3 is made up of 15 amino acids. CDR3: CASSLGAASAYEQYF. CDR3 sequence (DNA): TGTGCCAGCAGCTTGGGGGCGGCTAGCGCCTACGAGCAGTACTTC.

In this sample, this clonotype turned up a few times. This chain links TRBV20-1 with TRBJ2-7; the match to TRBD2 covers 9 bases. The ends lost 0 bases at V and 2 bases at J; junction bases unmatched: 8. This CDR3 comprises 16 residues. Germline loops: CDR1 DFQATT, CDR2 SNEGSKA (reference sequence). CDR3 in DNA: TGCAGTGCTAGAGATTCGAGCGGGAGGTTCACCTACGAGCAGTACTTC. This translates into CSARDSSGRFTYEQYF.

This clonotype has a handful of counts. J is TRBJ1-1 and V is TRBV11-2; TRBD1 agrees at 8 bases. CDR3 length equals 14 residues. Trimming cost V 1 base and J 7 bases; bases outside gene matches: 5. CDR1 and CDR2 from the germline V gene are SGHAT and FQNNGV. The CDR3 sequence is CASSLAGGFSEAFF. For the CDR3, the DNA is TGTGCCAGCAGCTTAGCAGGGGGCTTCAGTGAAGCTTTCTTT.

As for this clonotype: One junction end does not reproduce the germline sequence, and a read error may be involved. V and J are TRBV28 and TRBJ1-5; a possible D gene is TRBD1 (5 bases). In germline, CDR1 is MDHEN, CDR2 SYDVKM. CDR3 size: 12 residues. CDR3 sequence: CASARGNQPQHF. CDR3 nucleotides: TGTGCCAGCGCTAGGGGCAACCAGCCCCAGCATTTT.